What follows are 15 T cell receptor beta chains derived from one specimen sequenced in a study of blood T cell repertoires in COVID-19. Sequencing was performed with immunoSEQ multiplex PCR; in TCRdb, only in-frame clones are kept and a portion is missing. The table lists some 400,000 clones, almost 90% of them singletons. The sample comprised peripheral blood. The receptors derive from a man aged 18 to 30 with active or convalescent COVID-19.

V usage is TRBV5-1 and J usage is TRBJ2-7, with a tentative D call TRBD1 (6 bases). The length of the CDR3 is 15 residues. With 1 base removed from V and 2 bases from J, the gap between germline ends came to 13 bases. Germline V lookup: CDR1 SGHRS, CDR2 YFSETQ. CDR3 in DNA: TGCGCCAGCAGCTTGCCCGGGACACACACCTACGAGCAGTACTTC. Amino acid sequence: CASSLPGTHTYEQYF.

The chain has TRBV6-1 and TRBJ1-2; D is possibly TRBD1 (5 bases). V shed 2 bases and J shed 6 bases, with 13 bases lying between them. The CDR3 runs to 14 residues. The germline gives CDR1 MNHNS, CDR2 SASEGT. CDR3 sequence (DNA): TGTGCCAGCAGTGAATCAGGGAGGCTGAATGGCTACACCTTC. It yields the protein CASSESGRLNGYTF.

The rearrangement uses TRBV19 and TRBJ2-3; 7 nucleotides line up with TRBD2. V lost 5 bases to trimming and J lost 6 bases; unmatched junction nucleotides: 8. Germline V gives CDR1 LNHDA, CDR2 SQIVND (reference sequence). The CDR3 spans 14 residues. The CDR3 loop is CASSDGLGFDTQYF. The CDR3 nucleotides read TGTGCCAGTAGTGATGGACTAGGATTTGATACGCAGTATTTT.

This clone was seen only once. The rearrangement links TRBV2 to TRBJ1-5; TRBD1 might be the D (5 bases). CDR3 length equals 16 residues. Trimming removed 6 bases at V and 0 bases at J, with 15 bases between. Germline V gene data show CDR1 as SNHLY and CDR2 as FYNNEI. The CDR3 loop reads CASRNDRTHSNQPQHF. The CDR3 DNA is TGTGCCAGCAGGAATGACAGAACTCATAGCAATCAGCCCCAGCATTTT.

This clone was seen a handful of times. The chain has TRBV6-2 or TRBV6-3 and TRBJ2-1; 8 nucleotides match TRBD2. The CDR3 runs 15 residues. The ends lost 2 bases at V and 7 bases at J; junction bases unmatched: 7. Germline V gives CDR1 MNHEY, CDR2 SVGEGT. The CDR3 DNA sequence: TGTGCCAGCAGTTACGGCGGGGGGCGGAGAAATGAGCAGTTCTTC. The encoded protein is CASSYGGGRRNEQFF.

V is TRBV7-8 and J is TRBJ2-3, with 13 positions matching TRBD2. Germline V lookup: CDR1 SGHVS, CDR2 FQNEAQ. This CDR3 comprises 16 residues. V shed 3 bases, J shed 3 bases, and the junction held 3 bases outside the gene matches. CDR3 nucleotides: TGTGCCAGCAGCTTCCCGGGACTAGCGGGAACAGATACGCAGTATTTT. This encodes CASSFPGLAGTDTQYF.

This clone appeared a single time. This chain links TRBV15 with TRBJ2-6; maybe TRBD1 (5 bases). The CDR3 is 16 residues long. V lost 5 bases and J 4 bases, leaving 15 bases between the germline ends. From germline, CDR1 is LNHNV and CDR2 YYDKDF (reference sequence). The CDR3: CATSGGQGSGANVLTF. CDR3 coding DNA: TGTGCCACCAGCGGCGGTCAGGGTTCCGGGGCCAACGTCCTGACTTTC.

V and J are TRBV28 and TRBJ1-2, with 9 bases that match TRBD1. The trim removed 5 bases at V and 4 bases at J, leaving 5 bases unmatched. The CDR3 is 14 amino acids. CDR1 is MDHEN and CDR2 is SYDVKM in the germline V gene. For the CDR3, the DNA is TGTGCCAGCAGTCCACAGGGGGCTTTCTATGGCTACACCTTC. The encoded protein is CASSPQGAFYGYTF.

V is TRBV2 and J is TRBJ2-7; 7 bases line up with TRBD1. Trimming took 7 bases from V and 3 from J; bases not matched to a gene: 3. CDR3 size: 12 residues. CDR1 and CDR2 from the germline V gene are SNHLY and FYNNEI. The CDR3 DNA follows: TGTGCCAGCATGGGACAGAACTACGAGCAGTACTTC. Translated, it gives CASMGQNYEQYF.

There are a few counts of this clone. This rearrangement joins TRBV7-9 to TRBJ1-1; possibly TRBD1 for D (5 bases). CDR3 length: 16 residues. V dropped 4 bases and J dropped 2 bases, with 17 bases sitting between them. CDR1 is SEHNR and CDR2 is FQNEAQ in the germline V gene (reference sequence). The CDR3 loop reads CASSWQGFKGNTEAFF. DNA of the CDR3: TGTGCCAGCAGCTGGCAGGGATTCAAAGGAAACACTGAAGCTTTCTTT.

CDR3 protein: CASSSRTGAIGTYEQYF. The CDR3 coding sequence is TGCGCCAGCAGCTCTCGGACAGGGGCTATTGGAACCTACGAGCAGTACTTC. This chain uses TRBV5-1 with TRBJ2-7, with 9 bases lining up with TRBD1. J gave up 2 bases and V 3 bases, and 12 bases lay outside the gene matches. The CDR3 extends over 17 amino acids. Germline V lookup: CDR1 SGHRS, CDR2 YFSETQ. Filled out from reference TRBV5-1 and TRBJ2-7, the complete variable domain reads KAGVTQTPRYLIKTRGQQVTLSCSPISGHRSVSWYQQTPGQGLQFLFEYFSETQRNKGNFPGRFSGRQFSNSRSEMNVSTLELGDSALYLCASSSRTGAIGTYEQYFGPGTRLTVT.

V and J are TRBV7-9 and TRBJ1-4; possibly TRBD1 for D (6 bases). V shed 4 bases and J shed 8 bases, with 17 bases lying between them. CDR1 is SEHNR, CDR2 FQNEAQ, per germline (reference sequence). CDR3 length: 15 amino acids. This CDR3 is CASSSQQGLREKLFF. The CDR3 DNA sequence: TGTGCCAGCAGCTCTCAACAGGGTCTGAGAGAAAAACTGTTTTTT.

The genes are TRBV28 and TRBJ2-3; 8 positions agree with TRBD2. This CDR3 comprises 15 residues. Germline assignment: CDR1 MDHEN and CDR2 SYDVKM. V lost 4 bases and J lost 2; bases outside the gene matches: 5. This chain's CDR3 is CASSSVGRATDTQYF. The CDR3 region has the DNA TGTGCCAGCAGTTCCGTCGGGAGGGCCACAGATACGCAGTATTTT.

A remark on this clone: Distinct nucleotide sequences in the sample also encode this CDR3. The chain has TRBV5-1 and TRBJ1-4; D may be TRBD1 (5 bases). The CDR3 has 14 residues. Germline V gene lookup returns CDR1 SGHRS and CDR2 YFSETQ. Trimming shortened V by 2 bases and J by 4 bases, and 9 bases separated the two germline ends. CDR3 coding DNA: TGCGCCAGCAGCTTAGGCGGGGGTAATGAAAAACTGTTTTTT. This translates into CASSLGGGNEKLFF.

This clone has more than one count but fewer than ten. The chain employs TRBV29-1 and TRBJ1-3; no firm D call. V gave up 2 bases and J gave up 2 bases, with 7 bases separating them. Germline V CDR1 and CDR2: SQVTM, ANQGSEA. The CDR3 runs to 13 residues. The chain's CDR3 is CSVESGPGNTIYF. In DNA, the CDR3 is TGCAGCGTTGAATCGGGTCCTGGAAACACCATATATTTT.